These 11 T cell receptor beta chains were sequenced from one sample in a study of T cells in Graves' hyperthyroidism and ophthalmopathy. Authors of the study amplified TCR beta CDR3 regions from RNA transcripts. Researchers ran a first-round RT-PCR on the TCR CDR3 using the HTBI primer set. Each CDR3 protein is one row after TCRdb ran MiXCR on the multiplex PCR reads. The sample yields 490,000 or so distinct CDR3 sequences, 16% seen once. The specimen was blood. The origin of the receptors is a woman younger than 45 with Graves' ophthalmopathy.

This clonotype was observed at least ten times. Written as DNA, the CDR3 is TGTGCCATCGGGAGGGATTTGAACACTGAAGCTTTCTTT. It codes for CAIGRDLNTEAFF. This chain uses TRBV10-3 with TRBJ1-1, with D unresolved. CDR3 length equals 13 residues. Trimming left V 8 bases short and J 0 bases short, with 10 bases between. CDR1 is ENHRY, CDR2 SYGVKD, per germline.

This chain links TRBV6-1 with TRBJ1-1, with D perhaps TRBD1 (5 bases). V lost 7 bases, J lost 11 bases, and 23 bases lay in between. CDR3 length: 14 residues. Germline V CDR1 and CDR2: MNHNS, SASEGT. CDR3 nucleotides: TGTGCCAGCACTCCCACCCCTTGGGGCCCAGCGGCTTTCTTT. It yields the protein CASTPTPWGPAAFF.

V and J are TRBV7-2 and TRBJ1-3; 9 bases map to TRBD1. The CDR3 spans 16 residues. V lost 4 bases to trimming and J lost 1 base; unmatched junction nucleotides: 5. Germline CDR1 reads SGHTA; CDR2 reads FQGNSA. CDR3 sequence (DNA): TGTGCCAGCAGCTCTGGGGACAGGGAATCTGGAAACACCATATATTTT. This encodes CASSSGDRESGNTIYF.

This clonotype was observed many times. This chain uses TRBV7-9 with TRBJ1-1; D unresolved. Germline V gene data show CDR1 as SEHNR and CDR2 as FQNEAQ (reference sequence). The germline V and J ends were trimmed by 5 bases and 4 bases, with 11 bases remaining between them. The CDR3 length is 13 residues. The CDR3 region is CASSRGRPTEAFF. CDR3 coding DNA: TGTGCCAGCAGCCGCGGACGGCCCACTGAAGCTTTCTTT.

The chain couples TRBV28 to TRBJ2-2; no clear D gene. This CDR3 region has 15 residues. V gave up 2 bases and J gave up 6 bases, with 13 bases separating them. The V gene's germline CDR1 is MDHEN and CDR2 SYDVKM. CDR3 in DNA: TGTGCCAGCAGTTTAAGTCGGCCCCAGGCCGGGGAGCTGTTTTTT. Translation: CASSLSRPQAGELFF.

This clonotype was seen ten or more times. This sequence joins TRBV6-1 and TRBJ2-5, with D perhaps TRBD1 or TRBD2 (5 bases each). This CDR3 has 13 residues. The germline V and J ends were trimmed by 8 bases and 5 bases, with 15 bases remaining between them. Germline V gives CDR1 MNHNS, CDR2 SASEGT. The CDR3 DNA is TGTGCCAGCGGGTGGGTTGGGACGGAGACCCAGTACTTC. Amino acid sequence: CASGWVGTETQYF.

There are a few counts of this clonotype. The chain carries TRBV2 and TRBJ2-1; 7 bases line up with TRBD2. The CDR3 consists of 15 residues. J gave up 9 bases and V 8 bases, and 16 bases lay outside the gene matches. Per the germline V gene, CDR1 is SNHLY and CDR2 is FYNNEI. CDR3 sequence: CASLSSGTMSPEQFF. The CDR3 DNA sequence: TGTGCCAGCTTATCCTCCGGGACTATGTCTCCTGAGCAGTTCTTC.

The chain joins TRBV24-1 to TRBJ2-3, with D tentatively TRBD2 (5 bases). V was shortened by 3 bases and J by 4 bases, with 19 bases between the two germline ends. Germline V CDR1 and CDR2: KGHDR, SFDVKD. The CDR3 length is 17 residues. CDR3 in amino acids: CATSDRLTVGEADTQYF. The CDR3 DNA follows: TGTGCCACCAGTGATCGTCTGACGGTGGGAGAGGCAGATACGCAGTATTTT.

The table lists this clonotype with a few counts. The genes are TRBV6-2 or TRBV6-3 and TRBJ2-5; TRBD2 might be the D (7 bases). The CDR3 extends over 16 amino acids. V was clipped by 6 bases and J by 2 bases, with 19 bases between them. CDR1 is MNHEY, CDR2 SVGEGT, per germline. CDR3 nucleotides: TGTGCCAGCAGCCGACCTAGCGGAGGGGGGCAAGAGACCCAGTACTTC. Translated: CASSRPSGGGQETQYF.

This clonotype has ten or more counts. The V call is TRBV3-1, the J call TRBJ2-1; TRBD2 might be the D (5 bases). The V gene lost 4 bases and the J gene lost 7 bases, with 8 bases spanning the gap. Germline V CDR1 and CDR2: LGHDT, YNNKEL (reference sequence). This CDR3 comprises 12 residues. In DNA form, the CDR3 reads TGTGCCAGCAGCCTAACTAGAAATGAGCAGTTCTTC. It encodes CASSLTRNEQFF.

Details on this clonotype: This sequence may be a read error, since a much larger clone differs from it by one base. The V gene is TRBV30, the J gene TRBJ2-7; 7 bases are shared with TRBD1. CDR3 length: 14 amino acids. Germline V gene sequence: CDR1 GTSNPN, CDR2 SVGIG (reference sequence). CDR3 coding DNA: TGTGCCTGGGCACCGGGACAGTGGTCCTACGAGCGGTACTTC. This encodes CAWAPGQWSYERYF.